A selection of T cell receptor beta chains follows, all from one sample in a study of OX40 agonist ivuxolimab in advanced cancers. The method was immunoSEQ multiplex PCR; TCRdb's version includes in-frame clones alone and lacks a portion of them. Among some 120,000 clones listed, less than 95% were seen once. The sequencing here drew on CD4+ or CD8+ T cells sorted from blood, taken in a trial of the OX40 agonist ivuxolimab. The receptors here all came from an adult with an advanced solid tumor such as melanoma, head and neck, liver or kidney cancer. Both conserved end residues are part of each CDR3. A D gene is named only where the DNA matches it firmly. Size is omitted from some rows. Given values are once, few, many or a class for expanded clones.

v_gene,j_gene,d_gene,abundance,CDR3nt,CDR3aa
TRBV5-4,TRBJ1-2,NA,NA,TGTGCCAGCAGCTTCGATACAGGGAGTGGCTACACCTTC,CASSFDTGSGYTF
TRBV7-3,TRBJ2-3,TRBD2,NA,TGTGCCAGCAGCTTAATGGCTAGCGGGAGAGGTAATACGCAGTATTTT,CASSLMASGRGNTQYF
TRBV14,TRBJ1-1,TRBD1,NA,TGTGCCAGCAGCCCGCTGACAGGGCAGACAATGAACACTGAAGCTTTCTTT,CASSPLTGQTMNTEAFF
TRBV5-4,TRBJ2-5,TRBD2,NA,TGTGCCAGCAGCTTTTCCGGGCGGGGAGGGGAGACCCAGTACTTC,CASSFSGRGGETQYF
TRBV7-3,TRBJ1-1,NA,NA,TGTGCCAGCAGCTTAAGTACGGGGGGCACTGAAGCTTTCTTT,CASSLSTGGTEAFF
TRBV11-2,TRBJ2-1,TRBD1,NA,TGTGCCAGCAGCCCTAGGAGGACAGGGAACAATGAGCAGTTCTTC,CASSPRRTGNNEQFF
TRBV28,TRBJ1-2,NA,NA,TGTGCCAGCAGTCCGGGGACGGGAGATGTTGCCTATGGCTACACCTTC,CASSPGTGDVAYGYTF
TRBV30,TRBJ2-3,NA,once,TGTGCCTGGAGTGGAGGTGGGGGTAATCGGGCAGATACGCAGTATTTT,CAWSGGGGNRADTQYF
TRBV14,TRBJ2-1,TRBD2,once,TGTGCCAGCAGCCAAGGACTAGCGGGCAACTCCTACAATGAGCAGTTCTTC,CASSQGLAGNSYNEQFF
TRBV19,TRBJ2-1,NA,NA,TGTGCCAGTAGGGTAGGGTTGGATGAGCAGTTCTTC,CASRVGLDEQFF
TRBV2,TRBJ1-2,TRBD1,NA,TGTGCCAGCAGCCCGGGACAGGGGTCCTATGGCTACACCTTC,CASSPGQGSYGYTF
TRBV19,TRBJ2-5,NA,NA,TGTGCCAGTAGTAAGGGCGATGCTGCCGAGACCCAGTACTTC,CASSKGDAAETQYF
TRBV5-1,TRBJ1-4,NA,once,TGCGCCAGCAGCTTGGTTGGGGGCGCAACTAATGAAAAACTGTTTTTT,CASSLVGGATNEKLFF
TRBV28,TRBJ2-7,TRBD1,once,TGTGCCAGCAGTGCCCCGGACAGGGTAGAGTACTTC,CASSAPDRVEYF
TRBV28,TRBJ1-1,TRBD1,NA,TGTGCCAGCAGTTGGCGGCAGGGGGCCGGCGGGGGCAACACTGAAGCTTTCTTT,CASSWRQGAGGGNTEAFF
TRBV7-7,TRBJ2-1,NA,NA,TGTGCTAGCAGCTTAGACCGAAGCAATGAGCAGTTCTTC,CASSLDRSNEQFF
TRBV27,TRBJ2-1,TRBD2,NA,TGTGCCAGCACCCAGCGGGGGGCCGGGACTAGCGGTTACAATGAGCAGTTCTTC,CASTQRGAGTSGYNEQFF
TRBV2,TRBJ2-2,NA,NA,TGTGCCAGCAGTGCCGACATGACCGGGGAGCTGTTTTTT,CASSADMTGELFF
TRBV9,TRBJ1-2,NA,NA,TGTGCCAGCAGCCCACCCCGAGGGGCGTTCTATGGCTACACCTTC,CASSPPRGAFYGYTF
TRBV9,TRBJ2-3,TRBD1,NA,TGTGCCAGCAGCTCAAAAGGGGGCAGAAAGGATACGCAGTATTTT,CASSSKGGRKDTQYF
TRBV7-2,TRBJ1-4,NA,NA,TGTGCCAGCAGCTTTTCAGGGACAACGAATGAAAAACTGTTTTTT,CASSFSGTTNEKLFF
TRBV28,TRBJ2-7,NA,NA,TGTGCCAGCAGCCCACCCCCGACCTACGAGCAGTACTTC,CASSPPPTYEQYF
TRBV7-3,TRBJ2-7,NA,NA,TGTGCCAGCAGTCCTATTACAGGGAGCGAGCAGTACTTC,CASSPITGSEQYF
TRBV11-2,TRBJ1-1,TRBD1,few,TGTGCCAGCAGCTTAGAACAGGGGCTAACTGAAGCTTTCTTT,CASSLEQGLTEAFF
TRBV7-9,TRBJ1-2,NA,once,TGTGCCAGCAGCTTAGGGGGGACGCCGGATGCCAGATACGGCTACACCTTC,CASSLGGTPDARYGYTF
TRBV10-2,TRBJ1-1,NA,NA,TGCGCCAGCCGGGAGAACGCGAAGAACACTGAAGCTTTCTTT,CASRENAKNTEAFF
TRBV2,TRBJ1-4,NA,NA,TGTGCCAGCACCACCTTGGGGGAAGGAGAAAAACTGTTTTTT,CASTTLGEGEKLFF
TRBV6-4,TRBJ2-7,NA,NA,TGTGCCAGCTTAGCGGCGAGTTGGGGCCTCGAGGGGAGCAGGGACTTC,CASLAASWGLEGSRDF
TRBV4-1,TRBJ1-1,NA,NA,TGCGCCAGCAGCATAGGGTTGACGAACACTGAAGCTTTCTTT,CASSIGLTNTEAFF
TRBV10-2,TRBJ2-1,NA,NA,TGCGCCAGCAGTGTGGCTAGCGCTTACAATGAGCAGTTCTTC,CASSVASAYNEQFF
TRBV7-9,TRBJ1-3,TRBD1,NA,TGTGCCAGCAGCGACCGGGACAGCCCTGGAAACACCATATATTTT,CASSDRDSPGNTIYF
TRBV5-4,TRBJ1-1,NA,few,TGTGCCAGCAGCTTCGGGGAACACACTGAAGCTTTCTTT,CASSFGEHTEAFF
TRBV27,TRBJ2-7,NA,NA,TGTGCCAGCAGTTCCCCACAGGCGTCCTACGAGCAGTACTTC,CASSSPQASYEQYF
TRBV7-2,TRBJ2-7,NA,NA,TGTGCCAGCAGCTTGGCCGGGTCGAACGAGCAGTACTTC,CASSLAGSNEQYF
TRBV28,TRBJ1-5,TRBD1,NA,TGTGCCAGCAGGGGGGACAGGGATCAGCCCCAGCATTTT,CASRGDRDQPQHF
TRBV30,TRBJ2-7,TRBD1,NA,TGTGCCTGGAGTGTAGGGACAGGGGTGGTCTACGAGCAGTACTTC,CAWSVGTGVVYEQYF
TRBV7-3,TRBJ1-2,NA,NA,TGTGCCAGCAGCTTAGAGTACAGGAATGGCTACACCTTC,CASSLEYRNGYTF
TRBV18,TRBJ1-3,NA,NA,TGTGCCAGCTCACCGACAGAGTCTCCTGGAAACACCATATATTTT,CASSPTESPGNTIYF
TRBV6-1,TRBJ1-5,NA,once,TGTGCCAGCACCCACAGGGCTGGCGATCAGCCCCAGCATTTT,CASTHRAGDQPQHF
TRBV5-1,TRBJ1-5,NA,NA,TGCGCCAGCAGCTTGGAGGGTGGCAATCAGCCCCAGCATTTT,CASSLEGGNQPQHF
TRBV5-1,TRBJ2-7,TRBD2,NA,TGCGCCAGCAGCGGAGGGACTAGCGGGAGCGAGCAGTACTTC,CASSGGTSGSEQYF
TRBV5-5,TRBJ1-5,NA,NA,TGTGCCAGCAGCTTAGATGGGTATAGCAATCAGCCCCAGCATTTT,CASSLDGYSNQPQHF
TRBV27,TRBJ1-4,NA,NA,TGTGCCAGCAGTTTAACTGGGGGAGGTGAAAAACTGTTTTTT,CASSLTGGGEKLFF
TRBV18,TRBJ2-6,NA,NA,TGTGCCAGCTCACCACCTCAGAGTCTCTCTGGGGCCAACGTCCTGACTTTC,CASSPPQSLSGANVLTF
TRBV28,TRBJ1-5,NA,NA,TGTGCCAGCAGTTTCGGAGGGACTCCCCTTTTTGACAATCAGCCCCAGCATTTT,CASSFGGTPLFDNQPQHF
TRBV5-1,TRBJ1-1,TRBD1,once,TGCGCCAGCAGTTCGGGACAGGGGGCTATTGAAGCTTTCTTT,CASSSGQGAIEAFF